Listed below are T cell receptor beta chains from one sample, sequenced in a study of shared clonotypes between healthy human individuals. The data were produced by immunoSEQ multiplex PCR, yet TCRdb's version contains in-frame clones alone and is incomplete. The sample records 2 million to 2.5 million clones, 85% to 95% being singletons. The sequenced sample consisted of naive CD4+ T cells from PBMCs. Receptors originate from a man aged 18 to 30 in good health. Some clones in this sample may be carry-over from other donors' samples. CDR3s leave out the opening cysteine and the closing phenylalanine or tryptophan. Rows give clone size only sometimes, using once, few, many, or a class for an expanded clone.

J gene: TRBJ2-3; clone size: .; V gene: TRBV5-6; CDR3 protein: ASSLVAGGTDTQY
J gene: TRBJ1-1; clone size: .; V gene: TRBV25-1; CDR3 protein: ASSGDRGGTEAF
J gene: TRBJ2-5; clone size: .; V gene: TRBV27; CDR3 protein: ASSSRTVQETQY
J gene: TRBJ1-5; clone size: few; V gene: TRBV19; CDR3 protein: ASSTGANPNQPQH
J gene: TRBJ1-1; clone size: .; V gene: TRBV28; CDR3 protein: ASTPSGGDLNTEAF
J gene: TRBJ1-5; clone size: .; V gene: TRBV19; CDR3 protein: ASKDTSNQPQH
J gene: TRBJ2-2; clone size: .; V gene: TRBV5-1; CDR3 protein: ASSLDPQRQGTGELF
J gene: TRBJ2-7; clone size: .; V gene: TRBV7-9; CDR3 protein: ASSARRQRTYEQY
J gene: TRBJ2-3; clone size: .; V gene: TRBV5-1; CDR3 protein: ASSLAPAGPTDTQY
J gene: TRBJ2-3; clone size: .; V gene: TRBV10-2; CDR3 protein: ASSPLAGLAGYLGDTQY
J gene: TRBJ2-5; clone size: .; V gene: TRBV30; CDR3 protein: AWRRLGQGRTSGTTSQETQY
J gene: TRBJ2-6; clone size: .; V gene: TRBV6-1; CDR3 protein: ASSEKASGANVLT
J gene: TRBJ1-6; clone size: .; V gene: TRBV27; CDR3 protein: ASSSPPSPLH
J gene: TRBJ2-6; clone size: .; V gene: TRBV6-6; CDR3 protein: ASYTGGANVLT
J gene: TRBJ2-1; clone size: once; V gene: TRBV11-1; CDR3 protein: ASSLARYNEQF
J gene: TRBJ2-3; clone size: .; V gene: TRBV11-2; CDR3 protein: ASSFTDTQY